Each of the 20 T cell receptor beta chains below was sequenced from the same sample in a study of cytomegalovirus exposure and HLA in healthy donors. PCR involved 60 Vbeta and 13 Jbeta primers. The repertoire was sequenced with immunoSEQ multiplex PCR; TCRdb's copy has only in-frame clones and lacks some. The table records about 100,000 clones, around 82% of them present only once. The material sequenced was PBMCs. The receptors shown here come from a woman in her 50s in good health and CMV-seropositive.

The V gene is TRBV5-6, the J gene TRBJ2-2, with D possibly matching TRBD1 (5 bases). Germline values: CDR1 SGHDT, CDR2 YYEEEE. CDR3 length: 15 amino acids. Trimming cost V 5 bases and J 1 base, with 12 bases left between them. CDR3 region: CASRARELNTGELFF. In DNA form, the CDR3 reads TGTGCCAGCAGGGCCAGGGAATTGAACACCGGGGAGCTGTTTTTT.

The J gene is TRBJ2-7, the V gene TRBV7-2, with 7 bases fitting TRBD1. V shed 8 bases and J 3 bases; nucleotides not matched to a gene: 1. This CDR3 is 11 amino acids long. Germline V gives CDR1 SGHTA, CDR2 FQGNSA. In DNA, the CDR3 is TGTGCCAGCCGGGACAGCTACGAGCAGTACTTC. Translated, it gives CASRDSYEQYF. Looking up the rest from reference TRBV7-2 and TRBJ2-7 gives the full variable domain: GAGVSQSPSNKVTEKGKDVELRCDPISGHTALYWYRQSLGQGLEFLIYFQGNSAPDKSGLPSDRFSAERTGGSVSTLTIQRTQQEDSAVYLCASRDSYEQYFGPGTRLTVT.

The V and J genes are TRBV20-1 and TRBJ2-1; no definite D call. The CDR3 sequence is 11 residues long. Germline V lookup: CDR1 DFQATT, CDR2 SNEGSKA (reference sequence). Trimming stripped 6 bases from V and 4 bases from J, with 7 bases between. As DNA, the CDR3 is TGCAGTGCCCTAGGTTACAATGAGCAGTTCTTC. Translated, it gives CSALGYNEQFF.

The chain joins TRBV7-2 to TRBJ2-1, with TRBD2 matching over 13 bases. Germline V gene lookup returns CDR1 SGHTA and CDR2 FQGNSA. This CDR3 has 15 amino acids. The V gene end was trimmed by 5 bases and the J gene end by 9 bases; junction bases not matched to a gene: 7. The CDR3 here is CASSRGLAGEGEQFF. In DNA form, the CDR3 reads TGTGCCAGCAGCCGAGGACTAGCGGGGGAGGGTGAGCAGTTCTTC.

This clone has a handful of counts. The chain is built from TRBV18 and TRBJ1-2; D possibly corresponds to TRBD1 (6 bases). Germline values: CDR1 KGHSH, CDR2 LQKENI. This CDR3 spans 12 amino acids. The ends were cut back, 5 bases at V and 6 bases at J, with 10 bases in the middle. CDR3 in DNA: TGTGCCAGCTCAAGGCAGGGGAATGGCTACACCTTC. This encodes CASSRQGNGYTF.

V is TRBV9 and J is TRBJ2-1; D might be TRBD2 (6 bases). The CDR3 has 13 amino acids. Trimming pared 1 base from V and 10 bases from J, leaving 12 bases between. Per the germline V gene, CDR1 is SGDLS and CDR2 is YYNGEE. CDR3 loop: CASSVRRVGEQFF. CDR3 DNA: TGTGCCAGCAGCGTAAGGAGGGTGGGCGAGCAGTTCTTC.

This rearrangement joins TRBV6-5 to TRBJ1-2; 7 bases are shared with TRBD1. The CDR3 is 16 amino acids. The V segment lost 4 bases and the J segment 2 bases; nucleotides outside the gene matches: 10. Germline V gene lookup returns CDR1 MNHEY and CDR2 SVGAGI. The CDR3, as DNA: TGTGCCAGCAGTTTATCGACCTCGACAGGGAACTATGGCTACACCTTC. Encoded protein: CASSLSTSTGNYGYTF.

V and J are TRBV15 and TRBJ1-2; weak D call: TRBD1 (5 bases). CDR3 length: 15 amino acids. V lost 0 bases to trimming and J lost 3 bases, with 11 bases between them. Germline CDR1 and CDR2: LNHNV and YYDKDF (reference sequence). In nucleotides, the CDR3 is TGTGCCACCAGCAGAGATCGGGGAGGGGACTATGGCTACACCTTC. It encodes CATSRDRGGDYGYTF.

This clone was recorded only once. V usage is TRBV6-5 and J usage is TRBJ2-3, with D uncertain. The CDR3 contains 14 residues. From germline, CDR1 is MNHEY and CDR2 SVGAGI. The germline V and J ends were trimmed by 4 bases and 1 base, with 9 bases remaining between them. CDR3 bases: TGTGCCAGCAGTTCTCCCGTCGGCACAGATACGCAGTATTTT. It specifies CASSSPVGTDTQYF.

This chain uses TRBV19 with TRBJ1-4; 9 positions match TRBD1. V dropped 8 bases and J dropped 4; count of bases not matched to a gene: 8. Germline V gene sequence: CDR1 LNHDA, CDR2 SQIVND (reference sequence). The CDR3 sequence is 15 residues long. The CDR3 sequence is CASRRDRANNEKLFF. In DNA form, the CDR3 reads TGTGCCAGTCGCCGGGACAGGGCAAATAATGAAAAACTGTTTTTT.

This clone showed up just a few times. This chain joins TRBV5-4 and TRBJ1-1; TRBD1 matches at 10 bases. This CDR3 is built from 15 residues. CDR1 SGHNT and CDR2 YYREEE come from the germline V gene (reference sequence). J lost 3 bases, V lost 7 bases, and 9 bases had no gene match. The CDR3: CASLSRTGGDTEAFF. The DNA of the CDR3 is TGTGCCAGCCTTTCTCGGACAGGGGGAGACACTGAAGCTTTCTTT.

The V gene is TRBV6-6, the J gene TRBJ2-5; D remains unclear. This CDR3 comprises 13 residues. Deletions cut 0 bases from V and 2 bases from J, with 4 bases between. CDR1 and CDR2 (germline): MNHNY, SVGAGI (reference sequence). The CDR3 nucleotides are TGTGCCAGCAGTTACTCCGTACAAGAGACCCAGTACTTC. Its protein is CASSYSVQETQYF.

The V gene is TRBV7-2, the J gene TRBJ2-5, with TRBD2 matching over 12 bases. There are 16 residues in the CDR3. The germline gives CDR1 SGHTA, CDR2 FQGNSA. V was clipped by 5 bases and J by 5 bases; unmatched bases: 9. CDR3 bases: TGTGCCAGCAGCCCGCCGCTGCTAGCGGGGGGGGAGACCCAGTACTTC. Translated, it gives CASSPPLLAGGETQYF.

This chain connects TRBV19 to TRBJ1-1; D ambiguous. V dropped 7 bases and J dropped 1 base, with 13 bases sitting between them. In germline, CDR1 is LNHDA, CDR2 SQIVND (reference sequence). This CDR3 is built from 14 residues. Here the CDR3 DNA reads TGTGCCAGTACCACCCGTCGGGAGAACACTGAAGCTTTCTTT. Protein: CASTTRRENTEAFF.

This clone was detected only a few times. This chain connects TRBV19 to TRBJ1-1; D is ambiguous. Per the germline V gene, CDR1 is LNHDA and CDR2 is SQIVND (reference sequence). V was clipped by 3 bases and J by 4 bases, with 12 bases between them. CDR3 size: 14 residues. This chain's CDR3 is CASSISDKSTEAFF. DNA of the CDR3: TGTGCCAGTAGTATCTCTGACAAGAGCACTGAAGCTTTCTTT.

The genes are TRBV5-5 and TRBJ1-1; 7 bases line up with TRBD1. There are 14 residues in the CDR3. Germline assignment: CDR1 SGHKS and CDR2 YYEKEE (reference sequence). Trimming removed 5 bases from V and 1 base from J; junction bases left unmatched: 5. In DNA form, the CDR3 reads TGTGCCAGCAGTTGGACAGGACGGAACACTGAAGCTTTCTTT. Its protein product is CASSWTGRNTEAFF.

The rearrangement joins TRBV7-9 to TRBJ2-3; 7 bases map to TRBD2. V lost 4 bases and J lost 3; bases outside the gene matches: 10. The germline V gene encodes CDR1 SEHNR and CDR2 FQNEAQ (reference sequence). This CDR3 has 16 amino acids. The CDR3 DNA sequence: TGTGCCAGCAGCTCTCTTGGGGGAGGGAAGACAGATACGCAGTATTTT. Protein: CASSSLGGGKTDTQYF. Variable domain in full (rest from reference TRBV7-9 and TRBJ2-3): DTGVSQNPRHKITKRGQNVTFRCDPISEHNRLYWYRQTLGQGPEFLTYFQNEAQLEKSRLLSDRFSAERPKGSFSTLEIQRTEQGDSAMYLCASSSLGGGKTDTQYFGPGTRLTVL.

In nucleotides, the CDR3 is TGTGCCAGCAATATACAGGGCCCGCAAGGGTTGAACACTGAAGCTTTCTTT. It is translated as CASNIQGPQGLNTEAFF. This chain joins TRBV21-1 and TRBJ1-1; TRBD1, as called in the table, went unchecked against the DNA. TRBV21-1 represents a pseudogene. The CDR3 loop spans 17 amino acids.

V and J are TRBV27 and TRBJ1-1, with D perhaps matching TRBD1 (5 bases). Germline assignment: CDR1 MNHEY and CDR2 SMNVEV (reference sequence). This CDR3 has 15 amino acids. Trimming cost V 4 bases and J 6 bases, with 18 bases left between them. This chain's CDR3 is CASSSDSLMVSEAFF. CDR3 in DNA: TGTGCCAGCAGTTCAGACAGCCTTATGGTCTCTGAAGCTTTCTTT.

In regard to this clone: Its ends do not fully match the called genes, so a read error is possible. The gene calls are TRBV7-7 and TRBJ1-1; 7 nucleotides match TRBD1. The germline CDR1 and CDR2 sequences are SSHAT and FNYEAQ (reference sequence). The CDR3 runs to 13 residues. The CDR3 sequence: CASSLDRDTEAFF. Written as DNA, the CDR3 is TGTGCTAGCAGCTTAGACAGGGACACTGAAGCTTTCTTT.